This T cell receptor beta chain was found in a study of blood T cell repertoires in COVID-19. The method was immunoSEQ multiplex PCR; TCRdb's version includes in-frame clones alone and lacks a portion of them. The data show 100,000 to 120,000 clones, 71% seen once. Trimming pared 0 bases from V and 1 base from J, leaving 10 bases between. Looked up from germline, CDR1 is SEHNR and CDR2 is FQNEAQ (reference sequence). This CDR3 has 15 amino acids. The sequencing sample was made of peripheral blood. The chain has TRBV7-9 and TRBJ2-7; a weak D match, TRBD2 (6 bases). This sequence was found in a woman aged 40-49 years with acute or convalescent COVID-19. This CDR3 reads CASSLALGGSYEQYF. In nucleotides, the CDR3 is TGTGCCAGCAGCTTAGCGCTCGGGGGTTCCTACGAGCAGTACTTC.